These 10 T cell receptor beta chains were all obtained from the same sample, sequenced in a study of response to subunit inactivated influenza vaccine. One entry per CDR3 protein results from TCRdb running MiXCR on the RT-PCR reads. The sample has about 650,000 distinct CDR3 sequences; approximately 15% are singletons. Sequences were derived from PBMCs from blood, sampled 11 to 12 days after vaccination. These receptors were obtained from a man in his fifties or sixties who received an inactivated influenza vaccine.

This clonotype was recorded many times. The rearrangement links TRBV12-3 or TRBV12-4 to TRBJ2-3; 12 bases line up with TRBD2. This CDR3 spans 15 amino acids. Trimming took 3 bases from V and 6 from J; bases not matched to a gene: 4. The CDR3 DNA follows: TGTGCCAGCAGTTTCCTAGCGGGGGGGTCTGATACGCAGTATTTT. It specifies CASSFLAGGSDTQYF.

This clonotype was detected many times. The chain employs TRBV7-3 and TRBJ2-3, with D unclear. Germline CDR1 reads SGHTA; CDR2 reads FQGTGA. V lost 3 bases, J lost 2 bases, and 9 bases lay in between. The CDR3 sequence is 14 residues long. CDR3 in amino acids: CASSFAGTTDTQYF. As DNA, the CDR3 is TGTGCCAGCAGCTTTGCTGGTACCACAGATACGCAGTATTTT.

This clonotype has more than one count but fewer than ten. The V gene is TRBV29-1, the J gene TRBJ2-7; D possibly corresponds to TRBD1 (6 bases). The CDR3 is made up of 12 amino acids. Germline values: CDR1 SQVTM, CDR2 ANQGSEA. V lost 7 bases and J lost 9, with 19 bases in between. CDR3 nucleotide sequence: TGCAGCGCCCGCACACAGGGTTTCGGGCAGTACTTC. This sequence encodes CSARTQGFGQYF.

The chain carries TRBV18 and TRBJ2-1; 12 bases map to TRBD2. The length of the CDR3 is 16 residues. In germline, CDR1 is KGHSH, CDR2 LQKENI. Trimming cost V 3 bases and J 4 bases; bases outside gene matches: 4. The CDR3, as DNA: TGTGCCAGCTCACCTCCCGGGACTAGCGGGTACAATGAGCAGTTCTTC. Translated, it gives CASSPPGTSGYNEQFF.

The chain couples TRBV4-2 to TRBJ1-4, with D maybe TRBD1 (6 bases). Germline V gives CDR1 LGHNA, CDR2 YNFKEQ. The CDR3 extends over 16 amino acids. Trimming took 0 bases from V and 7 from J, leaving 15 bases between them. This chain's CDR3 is CASSQDFRGAGEKLFF. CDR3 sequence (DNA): TGTGCCAGCAGCCAAGATTTTCGGGGGGCTGGTGAAAAACTGTTTTTT.

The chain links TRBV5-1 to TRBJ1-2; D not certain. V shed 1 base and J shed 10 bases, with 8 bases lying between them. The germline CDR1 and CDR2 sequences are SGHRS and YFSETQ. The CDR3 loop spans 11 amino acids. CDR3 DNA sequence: TGCGCCAGCAGCTTGTACTACGACTACACCTTC. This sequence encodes CASSLYYDYTF.

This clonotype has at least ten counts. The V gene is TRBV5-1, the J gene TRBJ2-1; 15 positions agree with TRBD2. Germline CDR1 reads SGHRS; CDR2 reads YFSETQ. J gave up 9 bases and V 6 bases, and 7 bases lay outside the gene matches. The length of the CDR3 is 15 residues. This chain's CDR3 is CASTRTSGGDGEQFF. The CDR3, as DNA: TGCGCCAGCACTCGGACTAGCGGGGGGGATGGTGAGCAGTTCTTC.

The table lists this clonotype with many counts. CDR3 in amino acids: CASGANYGYTF. The CDR3 DNA reads TGTGCCTCTGGAGCTAACTATGGCTACACCTTC. V gene TRBV12-3 or TRBV12-4 combines with J gene TRBJ1-2; no clear D. The CDR3 is made up of 11 amino acids. V lost 11 bases, J lost 0 bases, and 7 bases lay in between.

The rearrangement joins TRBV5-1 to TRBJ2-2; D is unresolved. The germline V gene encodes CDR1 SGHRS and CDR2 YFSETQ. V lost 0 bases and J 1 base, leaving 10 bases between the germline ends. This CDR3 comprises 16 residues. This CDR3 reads CASSLGPIGNTGELFF. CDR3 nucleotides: TGCGCCAGCAGCTTGGGGCCGATAGGGAACACCGGGGAGCTGTTTTTT.

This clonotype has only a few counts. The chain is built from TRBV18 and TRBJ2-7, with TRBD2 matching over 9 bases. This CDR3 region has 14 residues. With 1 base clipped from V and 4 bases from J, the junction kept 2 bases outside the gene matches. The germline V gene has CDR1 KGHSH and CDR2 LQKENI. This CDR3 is CASSPQGLAYEQYF. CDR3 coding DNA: TGTGCCAGCTCACCACAGGGACTAGCTTACGAGCAGTACTTC.